Presented here are 8 T cell receptor beta chains from one specimen sequenced in a study of blood T cell repertoires in COVID-19 (dated by TCRdb to 2020 to 2021). To prepare the library, the immunoSEQ multiplex PCR assay was applied. As stored in TCRdb, this immuneACCESS dataset retains in-frame rearrangements with V and J assigned. A fraction of the clones does not appear; measured against another copy, unresolved V genes explain less than half of the discrepancy, and the remainder lacks a known reason. The sample profile shows 250,000 to 300,000 clones; over 70% of them were found once. The ten largest make up about 3% of the sample. The sample taken for sequencing was peripheral blood. These TCRs come from an elderly woman with acute or convalescent COVID-19.

V gene TRBV6-5 combines with J gene TRBJ1-1; 10 nucleotides line up with TRBD1. V lost 6 bases to trimming and J lost 4 bases; unmatched junction nucleotides: 5. The germline V gene encodes CDR1 MNHEY and CDR2 SVGAGI. This CDR3 contains 14 residues. The CDR3 bases are TGTGCCAGCAGACGACAGGGGGCTCTCACTGAAGCTTTCTTT. It translates to CASRRQGALTEAFF.

The chain combines TRBV5-1 with TRBJ1-1; 10 bases agree with TRBD1. CDR1 SGHRS and CDR2 YFSETQ come from the germline V gene. V lost 4 bases and J lost 1; bases outside the gene matches: 4. The CDR3 has 15 residues. The CDR3 here is CASSGQGVGNTEAFF. As DNA, the CDR3 is TGCGCCAGCAGCGGACAGGGGGTGGGGAACACTGAAGCTTTCTTT.

The chain is built from TRBV5-1 and TRBJ2-3; D gene uncertain. Trimming removed 0 bases at V and 4 bases at J, with 15 bases between. CDR1 and CDR2 (germline): SGHRS, YFSETQ. The CDR3 sequence is 16 residues long. This CDR3 reads CASSLGLAERADTQYF. The CDR3 DNA reads as TGCGCCAGCAGCTTGGGTTTGGCGGAACGCGCAGATACGCAGTATTTT. Complete variable domain (other parts from reference TRBV5-1 and TRBJ2-3): KAGVTQTPRYLIKTRGQQVTLSCSPISGHRSVSWYQQTPGQGLQFLFEYFSETQRNKGNFPGRFSGRQFSNSRSEMNVSTLELGDSALYLCASSLGLAERADTQYFGPGTRLTVL.

V is TRBV7-6 and J is TRBJ1-3; D remains ambiguous. Germline assignment: CDR1 SGHVS and CDR2 FNYEAQ. Deletions cut 4 bases from V and 0 bases from J, with 16 bases between. The CDR3 loop spans 17 amino acids. CDR3 protein: CASSSSPKLASGNTIYF. The CDR3 nucleotides read TGTGCCAGCAGCTCGAGCCCCAAACTTGCCTCTGGAAACACCATATATTTT. Supplemented by reference TRBV7-6 and TRBJ1-3, the full variable domain reads GAGVSQSPRYKVTKRGQDVALRCDPISGHVSLYWYRQALGQGPEFLTYFNYEAQQDKSGLPNDRFSAERPEGSISTLTIQRTEQRDSAMYRCASSSSPKLASGNTIYFGEGSWLTVV.

CDR3 coding DNA: TGTGCCAGCAGCGCCGCAGGGGCTGGGAATTCACCCCTCCACTTT. It yields the protein CASSAAGAGNSPLHF. The chain has TRBV7-3 and TRBJ1-6; weak D call: TRBD1 (6 bases). Trimming shortened V by 5 bases and J by 7 bases, and 15 bases separated the two germline ends. This CDR3 comprises 15 residues. The germline gives CDR1 SGHTA, CDR2 FQGTGA.

J is TRBJ1-1 and V is TRBV5-1; tentatively, D is TRBD1 (5 bases). This CDR3 is built from 15 residues. Germline-derived CDR1 and CDR2 are SGHRS and YFSETQ. Trimming stripped 6 bases from V and 0 bases from J, with 15 bases between. This CDR3 reads CASIPGAGLNTEAFF. The DNA of the CDR3 is TGCGCCAGCATCCCTGGCGCAGGGTTGAACACTGAAGCTTTCTTT.

The rearrangement uses TRBV5-1 and TRBJ2-3; TRBD1 agrees at 9 bases. The CDR3 loop spans 16 amino acids. Germline trimming cut 0 bases from V and 2 bases from J; bases unmatched to any gene: 4. CDR1 and CDR2 from the germline V gene are SGHRS and YFSETQ. Here the CDR3 reads CASSLDRGPPTDTQYF. In DNA, the CDR3 is TGCGCCAGCAGCTTGGACAGGGGGCCCCCCACAGATACGCAGTATTTT.

The rearrangement uses TRBV5-1 and TRBJ1-2, with TRBD1 matching over 8 bases. J lost 6 bases, V lost 0 bases, and 10 bases had no gene match. Germline V gives CDR1 SGHRS, CDR2 YFSETQ. This CDR3 contains 16 residues. Here the CDR3 DNA reads TGCGCCAGCAGCTTGGAAGAGACAGGGGTTAAGGATGGCTACACCTTC. This codes for CASSLEETGVKDGYTF.